These 19 T cell receptor beta chains originate from one sample sequenced in a study of blood T cell repertoires in COVID-19 (dated by TCRdb to between 2020 and 2021). Library prep was done by the immunoSEQ multiplex PCR assay. The table was pulled from immuneACCESS by TCRdb, which kept in-frame rearrangements only. Such tables lose some clones; where checked, under half of the loss comes from unresolved V genes, and the rest has no known cause. This sample comprises hundreds of thousands of clones, roughly 84% of them detected only once. Of the sample, 27% is held by the ten largest clones. Sequencing was performed on peripheral blood. All receptors derive from a middle-aged man with acute or convalescent COVID-19.

The chain links TRBV7-9 to TRBJ1-1; D call uncertain. CDR1 and CDR2 (germline): SEHNR, FQNEAQ (reference sequence). V gave up 1 base and J gave up 0 bases, with 15 bases separating them. The CDR3 length is 17 residues. CDR3 in amino acids: CASSLGATYPLNTEAFF. DNA of the CDR3: TGTGCCAGCAGCTTAGGGGCGACCTATCCCTTGAACACTGAAGCTTTCTTT.

This clone was detected only once. The chain employs TRBV30 and TRBJ1-2; 7 nucleotides align to TRBD1. The CDR3 is 13 amino acids. V gave up 1 base and J gave up 5 bases; unmatched junction bases: 4. The V gene's germline CDR1 is GTSNPN and CDR2 SVGIG (reference sequence). This chain's CDR3 is CAWSARDSYGYTF. The CDR3 nucleotides read TGTGCCTGGAGTGCGAGGGACAGTTATGGCTACACCTTC.

The chain recombines TRBV19 with TRBJ2-7, with 12 bases identical to TRBD2. After removal of 3 bases from V and 3 bases from J, the junction contained 3 bases not matched to a gene. The germline gives CDR1 LNHDA, CDR2 SQIVND (reference sequence). The CDR3 contains 15 residues. The CDR3 is CASSMTTSGSYEQYF. For the CDR3, the DNA is TGTGCCAGTAGTATGACGACTAGCGGGAGCTACGAGCAGTACTTC. The variable domain in full, completed from reference TRBV19 and TRBJ2-7, reads DGGITQSPKYLFRKEGQNVTLSCEQNLNHDAMYWYRQDPGQGLRLIYYSQIVNDFQKGDIAEGYSVSREKKESFPLTVTSAQKNPTAFYLCASSMTTSGSYEQYFGPGTRLTVT.

In its sample, this clone was seen once. V is TRBV5-1 and J is TRBJ1-1; TRBD1 might be the D (6 bases). CDR3 length: 15 residues. V lost 0 bases, J lost 2 bases, and 11 bases lay in between. Germline CDR1 reads SGHRS; CDR2 reads YFSETQ. CDR3 amino acids: CASSLAWGLNTEAFF. In nucleotides, the CDR3 is TGCGCCAGCAGCTTGGCCTGGGGGCTAAACACTGAAGCTTTCTTT. Filled out from reference TRBV5-1 and TRBJ1-1, the complete variable domain reads KAGVTQTPRYLIKTRGQQVTLSCSPISGHRSVSWYQQTPGQGLQFLFEYFSETQRNKGNFPGRFSGRQFSNSRSEMNVSTLELGDSALYLCASSLAWGLNTEAFFGQGTRLTVV.

The count of this clone is one. The chain combines TRBV5-1 with TRBJ2-1; 9 bases match TRBD2. CDR1 SGHRS and CDR2 YFSETQ come from the germline V gene. The trim removed 0 bases at V and 9 bases at J, leaving 7 bases unmatched. This CDR3 spans 15 amino acids. The CDR3 DNA reads TGCGCCAGCAGCTTGGGGGCTGCTAGCGGGACTGAGCAGTTCTTC. Protein: CASSLGAASGTEQFF.

This chain links TRBV7-2 with TRBJ2-5, with TRBD1 matching over 9 bases. V lost 3 bases to trimming and J lost 0 bases; unmatched junction nucleotides: 5. Germline CDR1 SGHTA, CDR2 FQGNSA. The CDR3 covers 16 residues. CDR3 sequence reads: CASSLGQGNYQETQYF. The CDR3 nucleotides read TGTGCCAGCAGCTTGGGACAGGGCAATTACCAAGAGACCCAGTACTTC.

The genes are TRBV7-2 and TRBJ2-5; 7 bases align to TRBD1. The V gene's germline CDR1 is SGHTA and CDR2 FQGNSA. Unmatched junction bases numbered 12, after V lost 1 base and J lost 4 bases. The CDR3 is made up of 17 amino acids. The DNA of the CDR3 is TGTGCCAGCAGCTTAGAGACCACAGGGGTCGGCCGAGAGACCCAGTACTTC. Its translation: CASSLETTGVGRETQYF. The whole variable domain, filled in from reference TRBV7-2 and TRBJ2-5, reads GAGVSQSPSNKVTEKGKDVELRCDPISGHTALYWYRQSLGQGLEFLIYFQGNSAPDKSGLPSDRFSAERTGGSVSTLTIQRTQQEDSAVYLCASSLETTGVGRETQYFGPGTRLLVL.

In DNA, the CDR3 is TGTGCCAGCAGTGAAATGGTGGCACCCGTAAACCCTAGATCACCCCTCCACTTT. Protein product: CASSEMVAPVNPRSPLHF. The V gene is TRBV6-1, the J gene TRBJ1-6; D remains ambiguous. V was shortened by 2 bases and J by 10 bases, with 24 bases between the two germline ends. Germline lookup yields CDR1 MNHNS and CDR2 SASEGT. CDR3 length equals 18 residues.

The chain is built from TRBV15 and TRBJ2-7; 8 positions match TRBD2. The CDR3 contains 17 residues. The trim removed 0 bases at V and 2 bases at J, leaving 9 bases unmatched. Germline V lookup: CDR1 LNHNV, CDR2 YYDKDF (reference sequence). The CDR3 reads CATSRDLGGGTAYEQYF. CDR3 nucleotide sequence: TGTGCCACCAGCAGAGACCTCGGGGGGGGAACCGCCTACGAGCAGTACTTC.

This clone was seen a single time. V gene TRBV30 combines with J gene TRBJ2-7, with 7 bases aligning to TRBD2. The trim removed 2 bases at V and 0 bases at J, leaving 10 bases unmatched. The germline V gene has CDR1 GTSNPN and CDR2 SVGIG (reference sequence). CDR3 size: 16 residues. As DNA, the CDR3 is TGTGCCTGGAGTCCGGGGGGTAGCGGTTTCTCCTACGAGCAGTACTTC. This codes for CAWSPGGSGFSYEQYF.

The V gene is TRBV18, the J gene TRBJ1-6, with 9 bases identical to TRBD1. Per germline, CDR1 KGHSH and CDR2 LQKENI. The V gene end was trimmed by 4 bases and the J gene end by 8 bases; junction bases not matched to a gene: 6. This CDR3 is 15 amino acids long. The CDR3 region has the DNA TGTGCCAGCTCACGGCGACAGGGGGAGGATTCACCCCTCCACTTT. It is translated as CASSRRQGEDSPLHF.

This clone was seen a few times. The V gene is TRBV6-1, the J gene TRBJ2-1; TRBD2 matches 10 bases. Germline assignment: CDR1 MNHNS and CDR2 SASEGT. V was clipped by 3 bases and J by 7 bases; unmatched bases: 12. The CDR3 runs 17 residues. The DNA for the CDR3 is TGTGCCAGCAGTGACCCGAGACCTAGCGGGAGCCGTAATGAGCAGTTCTTC. Translating it yields CASSDPRPSGSRNEQFF.

The CDR3 region has the DNA TGTGCCATCAGTGGGACAGGGGGTTATGGCTACACCTTC. Protein: CAISGTGGYGYTF. The chain has TRBV10-3 and TRBJ1-2, with TRBD1 matching 10 bases. The germline CDR1 and CDR2 sequences are ENHRY and SYGVKD. V dropped 4 bases and J dropped 5; count of bases not matched to a gene: 1. The CDR3 length is 13 residues.

The CDR3 is CAWSVQGQVDYGYTF. As DNA, the CDR3 is TGTGCCTGGAGTGTACAGGGACAGGTCGACTATGGCTACACCTTC. The rearrangement uses TRBV30 and TRBJ1-2; 8 positions agree with TRBD1. V lost 0 bases, J lost 3 bases, and 6 bases stayed unmatched. The CDR3 loop spans 15 amino acids. Per the germline V gene, CDR1 is GTSNPN and CDR2 is SVGIG (reference sequence).

The V call is TRBV19, the J call TRBJ2-5, with TRBD2 matching 7 bases. The junction had 13 bases not matched to a gene; V was cut back by 5 bases and J by 4 bases. Germline loops: CDR1 LNHDA, CDR2 SQIVND (reference sequence). The CDR3 sequence is 16 residues long. The CDR3 is CASSQGLRAGIETQYF. The CDR3 DNA reads TGTGCCAGTAGTCAGGGACTACGTGCGGGAATAGAGACCCAGTACTTC.

This sequence joins TRBV7-2 and TRBJ2-5; 8 bases are a match to TRBD2. Germline lookup yields CDR1 SGHTA and CDR2 FQGNSA. V trimming: 1 base; J trimming: 5 bases; junction bases outside the gene matches: 9. There are 16 residues in the CDR3. The CDR3 loop is CASSLEIGRAGETQYF. The CDR3 DNA sequence: TGTGCCAGCAGCTTAGAAATCGGGAGGGCGGGGGAGACCCAGTACTTC.

The rearrangement links TRBV4-2 to TRBJ2-1, with 7 bases fitting TRBD2. The junction had 10 bases not matched to a gene; V was cut back by 4 bases and J by 4 bases. The CDR3 has 16 residues. Germline-derived CDR1 and CDR2 are LGHNA and YNFKEQ. In DNA form, the CDR3 reads TGTGCCAGCAGCCCCAGTGGCTGGGGGGGATACAATGAGCAGTTCTTC. It is translated as CASSPSGWGGYNEQFF.

This rearrangement joins TRBV7-2 to TRBJ1-5, with D tentatively TRBD1 (6 bases). Germline V gene lookup returns CDR1 SGHTA and CDR2 FQGNSA. The CDR3 has 14 residues. V was trimmed by 5 bases and J by 4 bases, leaving 12 bases between them. The CDR3 DNA reads as TGTGCCAGCAGCACCGGGACAAGGAATCAGCCCCAGCATTTT. Its protein product is CASSTGTRNQPQHF.

J is TRBJ1-2 and V is TRBV6-2 or TRBV6-3; D gene ambiguous. The V gene's germline CDR1 is MNHEY and CDR2 SVGEGT. The CDR3 loop spans 14 amino acids. The V end was cut by 6 bases, the J end by 2 bases, with 13 bases between. CDR3 sequence (DNA): TGTGCCAGCAGCACATTTACAGAGAACTATGGCTACACCTTC. Amino acid sequence: CASSTFTENYGYTF.